The text below deals with one T cell receptor beta chain. It lacks a known antigen. Per-base qualities were not stored, and no clone one base away is much larger. The donors were under 40 Caucasian individuals from Russia, aged about 6 to 95 years, who were systemically healthy. Around 9.9 milliliters of peripheral blood were collected from each donor into EDTA-treated Vacutainer tubes. Ficoll-Paque density-gradient centrifugation was used to isolate PBMCs, with at least 7 million per sample. Trizol reagent was used to extract total RNA from PBMCs, with at least 5.5 micrograms per sample. The percentages of naive CD45RAhigh/CD27high T cells were determined by flow cytometry on a PBMC aliquot from every donor. This record belongs to a study of blood T cells in healthy people across ages (dated by TCRdb to the mid-2010s). With regard to the full study: Template switching captured roughly one uniquely barcoded TCR beta cDNA molecule per two T cells in model experiments. Using the same blood draw, the study looked at two additional independent replicas of 1 million unique cDNA reads for two donors, one aged 18 to 30 and the other aged 80 or older. Using deep sequencing normalized with unique cDNA molecular identifiers, the study measured how TCR beta repertoire diversity changes with age. The donors were divided into four age groups: young (average around 15 years), middle-aged (about 39), aged (62) and long-lived (roughly 88). Donors of different ages were randomly distributed across sequencing lanes to avoid experimental bias. General findings and caveats noted by the study authors: There was a strong correlation between observed TCR beta diversity and the percentage of naive T cells measured by flow cytometry. Estimates of total diversity from one million sequenced T cells were regarded as lower bounds and underestimates. The CMV infection status of donors was not known, potentially confounding age-related changes in expanded clonotypes. As age increased, observed TCR beta diversity per million T cells dropped in a roughly linear way, and a significant reduction was already evident by age about 40. Conclusive comparison of naive and antigen-experienced compartments was prevented by the profiling of bulk unsorted PBMCs. The long-lived group showed more naive CD4+ T cells, fewer expanded clones and increased TCR diversity than the aged group, suggesting age selection.

Ends trimmed: V by 6 bases, J by 1 base; bases unmatched to a gene: 7. Inclusive of the bounding cysteine and phenylalanine, the CDR3 is 15 residues long. Just CDR3 DNA is preserved here, 45 bases in frame from base 1. CDR1 and CDR2, looked up from the germline V gene, are MNHEY and SVGAGI. Library preparation used 5' RACE. A second PCR of about 7 to 12 cycles was run with a J-beta primer mix and a sample-barcoded 5' primer. A unique molecular identifier was introduced onto each TCR beta cDNA molecule by a template-switch 5' adaptor carrying 12 random nucleotides. At least 2.5 million CDR3-containing paired-end reads were obtained from each sample. The Mint cDNA synthesis kit, primed by a TRBC-specific oligonucleotide, was used to synthesize first-strand cDNA from all RNA. Following uracil-DNA glycosylase treatment, all cDNA underwent a first 18-cycle PCR with the universal primers M1SS and BC2_uni_R. The study's own analysis went as follows. For normalization, 1 million high-quality reads, each with a distinct molecular identifier, were randomly selected from each sample. Reads sharing molecular identifiers were discarded rather than binned into consensus sequences. MiTCR, run with a Q25 quality threshold and the strictest error-elimination algorithm, handled CDR3 identification, clonotype clustering and error correction. A nonparametric unseen species model with Euler transformation was used to estimate a lower bound on total TCR beta diversity. TCRdb itself trimmed the public reads at Q25 with fastp, ran MiXCR and retained productive beta chains. Every distinct CDR3 protein forms one entry, paired with its most common genes and DNA. TCRdb assigned the V and J calls; the authors' analysis was not used. Present in this sample are 1.8 million or so distinct CDR3 sequences, about 39% of which were seen just once. 20% to 25% of the sample goes to the ten largest clones.

Recombination connected TRBV6-5 to TRBJ1-1, and TRBD1 aligns with 8 junction nucleotides. The specimen was blood. This receptor was identified in a human donor in good health. The nucleotide sequence is given as TGTGCCAGCAGCGGCCAGGACAGGGAGAACACTGAAGCTTTCTTT. Its coded protein is CASSGQDRENTEAFF.